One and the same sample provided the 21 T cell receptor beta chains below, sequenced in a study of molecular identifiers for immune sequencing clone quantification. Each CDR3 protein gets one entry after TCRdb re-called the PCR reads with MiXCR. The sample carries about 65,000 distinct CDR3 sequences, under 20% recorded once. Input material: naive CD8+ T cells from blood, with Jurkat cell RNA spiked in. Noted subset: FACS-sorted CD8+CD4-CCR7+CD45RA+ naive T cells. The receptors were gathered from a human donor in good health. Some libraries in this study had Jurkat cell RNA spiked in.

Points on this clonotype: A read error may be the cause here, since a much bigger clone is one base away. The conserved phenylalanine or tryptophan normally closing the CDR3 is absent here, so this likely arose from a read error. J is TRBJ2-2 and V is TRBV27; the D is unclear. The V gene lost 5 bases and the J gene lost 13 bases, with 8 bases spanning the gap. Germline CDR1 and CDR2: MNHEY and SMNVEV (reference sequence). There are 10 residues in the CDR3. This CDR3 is CASSLGPLFL. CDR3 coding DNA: TGTGCCAGCAGTCTGGGTCCGCTGTTTCTT.

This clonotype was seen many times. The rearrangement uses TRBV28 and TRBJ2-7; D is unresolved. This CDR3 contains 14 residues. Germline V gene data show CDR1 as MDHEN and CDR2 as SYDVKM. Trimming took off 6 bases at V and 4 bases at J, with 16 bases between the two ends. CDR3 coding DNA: TGTGCCAGCAGGACACCGGGTACCCCGTACGAGCAGTACTTC. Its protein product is CASRTPGTPYEQYF.

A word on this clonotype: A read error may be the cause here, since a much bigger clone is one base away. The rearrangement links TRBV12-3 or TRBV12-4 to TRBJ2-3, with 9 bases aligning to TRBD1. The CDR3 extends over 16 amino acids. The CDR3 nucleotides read TGTGCCTGCAGTTTCGGGACAGGGCCGTCCACAGATACGCAGTATTTT. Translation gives CACSFGTGPSTDTQYF.

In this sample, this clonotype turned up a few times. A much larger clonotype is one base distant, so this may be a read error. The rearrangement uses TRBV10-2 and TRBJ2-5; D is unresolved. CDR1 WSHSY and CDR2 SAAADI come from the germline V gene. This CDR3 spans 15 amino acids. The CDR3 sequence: CASSESLRIQVTQYF. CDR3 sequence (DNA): TGCGCCAGCAGTGAGTCTCTGCGAATCCAAGTGACCCAGTACTTC.

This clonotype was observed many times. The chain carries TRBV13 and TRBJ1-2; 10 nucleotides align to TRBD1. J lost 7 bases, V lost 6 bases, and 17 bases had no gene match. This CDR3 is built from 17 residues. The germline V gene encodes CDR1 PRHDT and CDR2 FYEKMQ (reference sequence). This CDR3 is CASSSGSPGQGFRGYTF. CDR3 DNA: TGTGCCAGCAGTTCAGGCTCCCCGGGACAGGGGTTCCGTGGCTACACCTTC.

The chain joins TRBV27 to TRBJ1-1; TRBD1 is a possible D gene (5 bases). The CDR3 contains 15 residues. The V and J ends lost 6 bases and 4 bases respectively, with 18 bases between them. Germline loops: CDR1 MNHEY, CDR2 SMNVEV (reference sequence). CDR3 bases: TGTGCCAGCAGACTTCTCTACGGGGACGGCACTGAAGCTTTCTTT. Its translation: CASRLLYGDGTEAFF.

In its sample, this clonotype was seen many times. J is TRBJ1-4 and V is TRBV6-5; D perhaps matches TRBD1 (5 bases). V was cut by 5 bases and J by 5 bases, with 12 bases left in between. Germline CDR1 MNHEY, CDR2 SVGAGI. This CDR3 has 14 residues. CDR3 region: CASSPDRRNEKLFF. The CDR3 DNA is TGTGCCAGCAGTCCCGACAGAAGGAATGAAAAACTGTTTTTT.

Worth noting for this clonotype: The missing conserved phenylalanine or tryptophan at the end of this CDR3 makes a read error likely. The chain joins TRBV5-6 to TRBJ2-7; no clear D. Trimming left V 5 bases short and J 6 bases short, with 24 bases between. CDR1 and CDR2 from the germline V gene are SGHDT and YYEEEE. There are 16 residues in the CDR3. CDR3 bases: TGTGCCAGCAGGGAAGCTAATTTTGGTTCGTCGTTCGAGCAGTACTAC. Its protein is CASREANFGSSFEQYY.

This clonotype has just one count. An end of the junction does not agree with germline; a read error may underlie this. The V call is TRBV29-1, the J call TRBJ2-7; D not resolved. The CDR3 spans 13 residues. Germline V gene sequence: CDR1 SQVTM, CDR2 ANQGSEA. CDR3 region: CSVEQADTYVQHF. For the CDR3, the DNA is TGCAGCGTTGAACAGGCAGATACCTACGTGCAGCACTTC.

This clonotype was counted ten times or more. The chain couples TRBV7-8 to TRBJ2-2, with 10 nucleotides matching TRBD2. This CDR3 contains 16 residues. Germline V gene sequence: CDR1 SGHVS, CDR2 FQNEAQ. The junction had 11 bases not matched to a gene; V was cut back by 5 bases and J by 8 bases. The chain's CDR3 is CASSTRLAGIMGELFF. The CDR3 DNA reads TGTGCCAGCAGCACCCGACTAGCGGGTATCATGGGGGAGCTGTTTTTT. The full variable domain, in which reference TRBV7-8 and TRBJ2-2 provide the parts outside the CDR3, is GAGVSQSPRYKVAKRGQDVALRCDPISGHVSLFWYQQALGQGPEFLTYFQNEAQLDKSGLPSDRFFAERPEGSVSTLKIQRTQQEDSAVYLCASSTRLAGIMGELFFGEGSRLTVL.

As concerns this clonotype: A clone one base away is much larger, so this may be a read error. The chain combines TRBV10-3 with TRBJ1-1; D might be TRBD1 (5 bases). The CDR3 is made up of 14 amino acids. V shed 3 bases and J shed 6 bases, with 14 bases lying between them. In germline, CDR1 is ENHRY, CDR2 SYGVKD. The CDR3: CAISDLGENAEAFF. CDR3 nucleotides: TGTGCCATCAGTGATCTAGGGGAAAACGCTGAAGCTTTCTTT.

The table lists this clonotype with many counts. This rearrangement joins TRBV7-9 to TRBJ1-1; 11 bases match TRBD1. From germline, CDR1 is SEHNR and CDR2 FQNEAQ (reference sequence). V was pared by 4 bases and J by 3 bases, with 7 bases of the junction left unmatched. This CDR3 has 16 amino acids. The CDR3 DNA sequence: TGTGCCAGCAGCTCAGGACAGGGGGCGCGGGACACTGAAGCTTTCTTT. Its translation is CASSSGQGARDTEAFF.

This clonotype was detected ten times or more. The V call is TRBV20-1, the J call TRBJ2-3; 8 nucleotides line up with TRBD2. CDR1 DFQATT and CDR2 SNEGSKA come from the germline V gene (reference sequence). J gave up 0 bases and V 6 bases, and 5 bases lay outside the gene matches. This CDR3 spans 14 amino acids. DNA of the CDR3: TGCAGTGCCCCCGCTAGCGGGAGCACAGATACGCAGTATTTT. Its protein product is CSAPASGSTDTQYF.

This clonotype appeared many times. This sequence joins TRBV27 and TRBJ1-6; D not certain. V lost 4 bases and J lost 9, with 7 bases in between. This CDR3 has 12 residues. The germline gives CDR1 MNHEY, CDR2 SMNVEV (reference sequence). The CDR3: CASSSIGSPLHF. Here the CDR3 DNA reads TGTGCCAGCAGTTCAATCGGTTCACCCCTCCACTTT.

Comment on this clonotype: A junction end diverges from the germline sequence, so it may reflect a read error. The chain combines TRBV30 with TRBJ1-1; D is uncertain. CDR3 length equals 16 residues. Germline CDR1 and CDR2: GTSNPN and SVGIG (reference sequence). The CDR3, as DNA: TGTGCCTTCTACGAATCCATAAAAAACACGAACACTGAAGCTCTCTTT. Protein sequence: CAFYESIKNTNTEALF.

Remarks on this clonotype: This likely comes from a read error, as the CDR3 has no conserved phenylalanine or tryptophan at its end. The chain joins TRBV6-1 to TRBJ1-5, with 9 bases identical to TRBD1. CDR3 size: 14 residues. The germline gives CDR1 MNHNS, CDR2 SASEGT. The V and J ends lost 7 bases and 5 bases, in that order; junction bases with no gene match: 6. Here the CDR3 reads CASTPGQGDQPQHL. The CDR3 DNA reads TGTGCCAGCACCCCGGGACAGGGTGATCAGCCCCAGCATCTT.

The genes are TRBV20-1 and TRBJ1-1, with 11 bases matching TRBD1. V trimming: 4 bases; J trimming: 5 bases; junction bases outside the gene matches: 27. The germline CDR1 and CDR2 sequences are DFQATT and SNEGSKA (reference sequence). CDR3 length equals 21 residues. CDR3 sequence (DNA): TGCAGTGCTACCCAAGCCTCGGGACAGGGGGTCCTCTTATCGGGTGCGACTGAAGCTTTCTTT. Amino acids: CSATQASGQGVLLSGATEAFF.

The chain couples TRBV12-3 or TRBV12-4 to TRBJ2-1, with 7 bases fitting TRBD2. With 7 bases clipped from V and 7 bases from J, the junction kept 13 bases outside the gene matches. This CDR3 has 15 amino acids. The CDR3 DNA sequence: TGTGCCAGCATCTCTGGGAGGGTTAAATTTAATGAGCAGTTCTTC. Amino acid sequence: CASISGRVKFNEQFF.

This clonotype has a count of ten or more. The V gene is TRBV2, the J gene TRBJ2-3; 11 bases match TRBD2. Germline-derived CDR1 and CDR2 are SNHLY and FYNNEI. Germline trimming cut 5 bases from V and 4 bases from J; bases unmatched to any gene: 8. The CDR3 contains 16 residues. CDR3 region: CASSNVAGGPPDTQYF. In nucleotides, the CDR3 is TGTGCCAGCAGTAACGTAGCGGGAGGGCCCCCAGATACGCAGTATTTT.

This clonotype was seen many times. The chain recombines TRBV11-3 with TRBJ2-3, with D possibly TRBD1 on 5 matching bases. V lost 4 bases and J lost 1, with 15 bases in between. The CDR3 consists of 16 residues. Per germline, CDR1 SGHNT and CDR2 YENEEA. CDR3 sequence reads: CASSSSDRRRTDTQYF. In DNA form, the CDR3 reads TGTGCCAGCAGCTCATCAGACAGACGTCGCACAGATACGCAGTATTTT.

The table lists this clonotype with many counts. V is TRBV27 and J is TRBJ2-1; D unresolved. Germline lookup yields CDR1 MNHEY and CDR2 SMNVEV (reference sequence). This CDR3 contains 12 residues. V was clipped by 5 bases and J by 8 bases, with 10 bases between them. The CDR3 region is CASSPGQYEQFF. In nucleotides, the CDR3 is TGTGCCAGCAGTCCAGGCCAGTATGAGCAGTTCTTC.